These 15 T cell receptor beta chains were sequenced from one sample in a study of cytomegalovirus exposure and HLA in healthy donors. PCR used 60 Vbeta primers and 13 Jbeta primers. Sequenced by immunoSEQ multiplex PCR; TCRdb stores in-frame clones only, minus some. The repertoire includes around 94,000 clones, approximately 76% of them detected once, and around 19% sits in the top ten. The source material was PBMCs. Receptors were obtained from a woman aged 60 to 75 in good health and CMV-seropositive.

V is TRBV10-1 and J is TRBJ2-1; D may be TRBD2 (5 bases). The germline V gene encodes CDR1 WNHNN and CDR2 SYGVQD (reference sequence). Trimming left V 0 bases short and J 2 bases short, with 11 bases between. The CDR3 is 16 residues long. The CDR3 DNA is TGCGCCAGCAGTGAGTCACTGGGAGCCCCCTACAATGAGCAGTTCTTC. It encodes CASSESLGAPYNEQFF.

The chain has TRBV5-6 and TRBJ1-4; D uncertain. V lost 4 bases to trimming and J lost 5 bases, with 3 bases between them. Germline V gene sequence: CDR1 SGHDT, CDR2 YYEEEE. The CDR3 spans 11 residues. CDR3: CASSLNEKLFF. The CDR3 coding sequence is TGTGCCAGCAGCCTCAATGAAAAACTGTTTTTT.

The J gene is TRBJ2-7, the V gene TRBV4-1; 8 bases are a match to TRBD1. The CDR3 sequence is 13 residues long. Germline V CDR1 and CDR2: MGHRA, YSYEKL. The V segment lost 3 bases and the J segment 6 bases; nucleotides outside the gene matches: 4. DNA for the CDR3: TGCGCCAGCAGCCAGGACAGGGCCAGCGAGCAGTACTTC. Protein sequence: CASSQDRASEQYF.

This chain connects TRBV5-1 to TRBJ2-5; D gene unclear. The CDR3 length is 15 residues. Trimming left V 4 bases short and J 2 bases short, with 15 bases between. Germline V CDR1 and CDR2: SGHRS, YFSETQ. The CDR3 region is CASSPPQAVQETQYF. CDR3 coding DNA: TGCGCCAGCAGCCCCCCCCAGGCAGTTCAAGAGACCCAGTACTTC.

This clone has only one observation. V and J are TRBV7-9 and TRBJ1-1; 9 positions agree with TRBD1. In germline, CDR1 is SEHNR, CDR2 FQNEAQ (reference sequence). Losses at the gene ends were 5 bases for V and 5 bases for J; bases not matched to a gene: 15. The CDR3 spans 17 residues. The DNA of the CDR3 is TGTGCCAGCAGCCCTAAAACGGACAGGGGATTTAGGACTGAAGCTTTCTTT. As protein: CASSPKTDRGFRTEAFF.

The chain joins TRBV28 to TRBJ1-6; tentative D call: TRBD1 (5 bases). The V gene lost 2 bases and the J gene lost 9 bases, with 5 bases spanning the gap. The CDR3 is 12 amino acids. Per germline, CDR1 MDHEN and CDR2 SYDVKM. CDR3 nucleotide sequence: TGTGCCAGCAGTTTACAGGGTTCACCCCTCCACTTT. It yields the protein CASSLQGSPLHF.

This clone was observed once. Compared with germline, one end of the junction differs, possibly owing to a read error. The CDR3 coding sequence is TGTGCCAGCTCCGGAATAGAACAGTACACTGAAGCTCTCTTT. Amino acids: CASSGIEQYTEALF. The chain links TRBV14 to TRBJ1-1, with D unresolved. The CDR3 length is 14 residues. Looked up from germline, CDR1 is SGHDN and CDR2 is FVKESK.

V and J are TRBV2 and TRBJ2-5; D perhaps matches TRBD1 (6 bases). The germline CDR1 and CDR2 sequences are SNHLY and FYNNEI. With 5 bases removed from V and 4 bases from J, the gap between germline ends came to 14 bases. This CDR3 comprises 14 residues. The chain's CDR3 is CASSSQGIRETQYF. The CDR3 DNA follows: TGTGCCAGCAGTTCCCAGGGGATTCGAGAGACCCAGTACTTC.

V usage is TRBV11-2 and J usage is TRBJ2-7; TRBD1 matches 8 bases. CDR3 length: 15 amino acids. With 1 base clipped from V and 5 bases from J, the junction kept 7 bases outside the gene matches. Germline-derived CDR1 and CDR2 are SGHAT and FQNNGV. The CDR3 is CASSLGLPGQDEQYF. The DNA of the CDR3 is TGTGCCAGCAGCTTAGGGCTCCCGGGACAGGACGAGCAGTACTTC. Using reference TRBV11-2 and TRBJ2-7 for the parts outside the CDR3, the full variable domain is EAGVAQSPRYKIIEKRQSVAFWCNPISGHATLYWYQQILGQGPKLLIQFQNNGVVDDSQLPKDRFSAERLKGVDSTLKIQPAKLEDSAVYLCASSLGLPGQDEQYFGPGTRLTVT.

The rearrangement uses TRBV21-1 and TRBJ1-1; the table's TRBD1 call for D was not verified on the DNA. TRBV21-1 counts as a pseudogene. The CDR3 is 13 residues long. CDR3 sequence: CASSGRQDTEAFF. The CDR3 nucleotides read TGTGCCAGCAGCGGGCGACAGGACACTGAAGCTTTCTTT.

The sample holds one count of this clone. CDR3 region: CASSQSGIYEQYF. The CDR3 region has the DNA TGCGCCAGCAGCCAATCAGGGATCTACGAGCAGTACTTC. The chain employs TRBV4-1 and TRBJ2-7; a weak D match, TRBD1 (5 bases). The CDR3 is made up of 13 amino acids. Trimming removed 2 bases from V and 3 bases from J, with 8 bases in between. CDR1 and CDR2 from the germline V gene are MGHRA and YSYEKL.

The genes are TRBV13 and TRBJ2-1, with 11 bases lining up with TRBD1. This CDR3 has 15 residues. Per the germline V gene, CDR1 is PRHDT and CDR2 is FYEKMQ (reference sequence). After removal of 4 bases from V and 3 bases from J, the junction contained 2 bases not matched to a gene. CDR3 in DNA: TGTGCCAGCAGCTCGGACAGGGGGCTCTACAATGAGCAGTTCTTC. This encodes CASSSDRGLYNEQFF.

CDR3 sequence (DNA): TGTGCCAGCAGTTATCAGGGCAGAACTCACTCTGGAAACACCATATATTTT. Translating it yields CASSYQGRTHSGNTIYF. The V gene is TRBV11-2, the J gene TRBJ1-3; possible D gene TRBD1, 5 bases. The CDR3 covers 17 residues. From germline, CDR1 is SGHAT and CDR2 FQNNGV. V was clipped by 6 bases and J by 0 bases, with 18 bases between them.

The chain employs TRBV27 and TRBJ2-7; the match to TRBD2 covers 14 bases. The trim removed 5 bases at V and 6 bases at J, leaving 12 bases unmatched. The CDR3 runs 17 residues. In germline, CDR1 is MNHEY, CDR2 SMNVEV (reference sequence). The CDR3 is CASSTTSGRAGVGEQYF. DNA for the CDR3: TGTGCCAGCAGTACGACTAGCGGGAGGGCCGGAGTCGGCGAGCAGTACTTC.

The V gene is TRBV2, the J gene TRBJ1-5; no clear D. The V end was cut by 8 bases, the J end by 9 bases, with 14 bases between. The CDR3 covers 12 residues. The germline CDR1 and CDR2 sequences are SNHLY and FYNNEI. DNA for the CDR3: TGTGCCAGCCAAATCGAGCGAGGGCCCCAGCATTTT. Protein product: CASQIERGPQHF.